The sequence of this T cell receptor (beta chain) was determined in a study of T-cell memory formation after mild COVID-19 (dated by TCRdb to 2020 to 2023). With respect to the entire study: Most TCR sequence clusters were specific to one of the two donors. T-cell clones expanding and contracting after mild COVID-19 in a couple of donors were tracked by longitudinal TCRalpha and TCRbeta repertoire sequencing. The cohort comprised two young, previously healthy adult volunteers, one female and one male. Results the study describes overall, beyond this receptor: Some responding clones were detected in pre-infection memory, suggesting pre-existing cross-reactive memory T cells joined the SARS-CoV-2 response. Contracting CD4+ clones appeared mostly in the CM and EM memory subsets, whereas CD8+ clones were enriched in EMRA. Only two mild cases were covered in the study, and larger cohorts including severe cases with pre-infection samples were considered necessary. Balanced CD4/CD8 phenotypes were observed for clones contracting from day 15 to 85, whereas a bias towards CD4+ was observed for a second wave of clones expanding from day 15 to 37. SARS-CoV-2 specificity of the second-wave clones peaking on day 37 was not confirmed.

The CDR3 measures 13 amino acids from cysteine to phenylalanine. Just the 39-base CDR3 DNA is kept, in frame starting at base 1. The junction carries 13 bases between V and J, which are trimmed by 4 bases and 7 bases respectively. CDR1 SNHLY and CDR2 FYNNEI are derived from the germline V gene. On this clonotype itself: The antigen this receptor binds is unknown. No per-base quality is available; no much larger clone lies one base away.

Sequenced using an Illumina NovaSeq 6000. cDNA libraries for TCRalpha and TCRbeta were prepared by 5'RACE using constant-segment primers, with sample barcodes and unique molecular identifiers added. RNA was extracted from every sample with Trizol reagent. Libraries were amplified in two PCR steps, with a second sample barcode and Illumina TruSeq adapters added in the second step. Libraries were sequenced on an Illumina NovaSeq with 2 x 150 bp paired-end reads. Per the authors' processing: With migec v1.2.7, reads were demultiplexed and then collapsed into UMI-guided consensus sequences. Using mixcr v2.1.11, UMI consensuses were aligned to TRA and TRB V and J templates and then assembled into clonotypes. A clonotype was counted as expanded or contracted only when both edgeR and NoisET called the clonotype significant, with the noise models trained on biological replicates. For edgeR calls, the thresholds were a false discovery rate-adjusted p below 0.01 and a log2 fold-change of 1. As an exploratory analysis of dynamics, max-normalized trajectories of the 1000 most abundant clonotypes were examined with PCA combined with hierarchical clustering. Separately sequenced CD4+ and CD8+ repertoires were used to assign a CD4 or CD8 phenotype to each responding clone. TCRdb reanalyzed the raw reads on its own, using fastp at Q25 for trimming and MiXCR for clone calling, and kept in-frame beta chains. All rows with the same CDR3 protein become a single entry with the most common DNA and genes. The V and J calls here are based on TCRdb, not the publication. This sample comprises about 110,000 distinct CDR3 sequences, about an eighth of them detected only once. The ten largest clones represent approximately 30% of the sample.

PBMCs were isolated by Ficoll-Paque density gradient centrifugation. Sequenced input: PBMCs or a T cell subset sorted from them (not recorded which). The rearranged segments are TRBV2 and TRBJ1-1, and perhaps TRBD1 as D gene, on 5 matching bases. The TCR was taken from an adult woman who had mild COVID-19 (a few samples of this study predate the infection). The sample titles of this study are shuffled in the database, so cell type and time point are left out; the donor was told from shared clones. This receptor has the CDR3 CASSVVGEDEAFF. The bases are TGTGCCAGCAGTGTCGTGGGGGAGGATGAAGCTTTCTTT.